This T cell receptor beta chain was found in a study of cytomegalovirus exposure and HLA in healthy donors. With respect to this clone: Its specificity is not known.

PCR involved 60 Vbeta and 13 Jbeta primers. This table comes from immunoSEQ multiplex PCR, and its TCRdb copy is limited to in-frame clones, with some not included. The sample consists of 110,000 to 150,000 clones, around 70% of them appearing once. Overall study results and limits: A later analysis, which compared TCR beta chains of equal frequency, found the HLA-associated ones more clonally expanded.

This CDR3 has 15 amino acids. V was shortened by 3 bases and J by 2 bases, with 15 bases between the two germline ends. Germline V gene lookup returns CDR1 SGDLS and CDR2 YYNGEE. This sequence joins TRBV9 and TRBJ2-7; TRBD2 is a possible D gene (5 bases). The sample taken for sequencing was PBMCs. This TCR was sampled from a man aged 35-49 years in good health and CMV-seronegative. CDR3 in amino acids: CASSAWPSRTYEQYF. For the CDR3, the DNA is TGTGCCAGCAGCGCGTGGCCTAGCCGAACCTACGAGCAGTACTTC.